This TCR beta chain was observed in a study of human T cells and chemical hapten exposure. On the study more broadly: Doses of diphenylcyclopropenone went to the patients' scalps weekly throughout the approximately 25-week study.

TCRdb recomputed calls from the RACE reads with MiXCR, one row per CDR3 protein. The data show some 99,000 distinct CDR3 sequences, about a tenth seen once. Sample time point: patch test 2, 6 weeks after DPC sensitization. Indicated treatment: therapeutic diphenylcyclopropenone sensitization with weekly scalp DPC. The sequenced sample was whole blood, obtained in connection with sensitization to the hapten diphenylcyclopropenone (DPC). This TCR came from a middle-aged woman with alopecia areata. Some clones in this sample may be carry-over from other donors' samples.

CDR3 amino acids: CSVGGQAETQYF. The CDR3 DNA reads as TGCAGCGTTGGGGGGCAAGCGGAGACCCAGTACTTC. The chain joins TRBV29-1 to TRBJ2-5, with a possible D match to TRBD1 (6 bases). Trimming took off 4 bases at V and 5 bases at J, with 11 bases between the two ends. CDR1 and CDR2 from the germline V gene are SQVTM and ANQGSEA. There are 12 residues in the CDR3.